Presented here are 18 T cell receptor beta chains from one specimen sequenced in a study of shared clonotypes between healthy human individuals. Assay: immunoSEQ multiplex PCR; the TCRdb copy retains only in-frame clones and omits some. Of around 1.4 million clones listed, approximately 98.5% are singletons. The sample taken for sequencing was naive CD4+ T cells sorted from blood. Documented subset: CD45RA+ positively selected. The receptors derive from a man in his thirties or forties in good health.

The chain links TRBV5-1 to TRBJ2-4, with 8 bases fitting TRBD2. CDR1 SGHRS and CDR2 YFSETQ come from the germline V gene. The CDR3 length is 14 residues. The junction had 8 bases not matched to a gene; V was cut back by 4 bases and J by 8 bases. This chain's CDR3 is CASSTRTSLDIQYF. CDR3 DNA: TGCGCCAGCAGCACAAGGACTAGCTTGGACATTCAGTACTTC.

This clone was counted once. V usage is TRBV28 and J usage is TRBJ2-7; D uncertain. The germline gives CDR1 MDHEN, CDR2 SYDVKM. V lost 4 bases and J lost 5, with 18 bases in between. The CDR3 is made up of 15 amino acids. In DNA, the CDR3 is TGTGCCAGCAGTTCACGTGGAAGGGCGGATGACGAGCAGTACTTC. Protein sequence: CASSSRGRADDEQYF.

The chain joins TRBV2 to TRBJ2-5; D remains unclear. Germline values: CDR1 SNHLY, CDR2 FYNNEI. The CDR3 covers 12 residues. The V and J ends lost 8 bases and 0 bases respectively, with 7 bases between them. For the CDR3, the DNA is TGTGCCAGCGTACTATACCAAGAGACCCAGTACTTC. As protein: CASVLYQETQYF. Full variable domain (remainder filled in from reference TRBV2 and TRBJ2-5): EPEVTQTPSHQVTQMGQEVILRCVPISNHLYFYWYRQILGQKVEFLVSFYNNEISEKSEIFDDQFSVERPDGSNFTLKIRSTKLEDSAMYFCASVLYQETQYFGPGTRLLVL.

The chain joins TRBV5-1 to TRBJ2-2; the D gene is possibly TRBD1 (6 bases). Germline V lookup: CDR1 SGHRS, CDR2 YFSETQ. The CDR3 covers 15 residues. Trimming took 0 bases from V and 4 from J, leaving 10 bases between them. DNA of the CDR3: TGCGCCAGCAGCTTGGATCAGGGGAGCACCGGGGAGCTGTTTTTT. It encodes CASSLDQGSTGELFF.

CDR3 protein: CASSLPGGSGANVLTF. The CDR3 DNA reads TGTGCCAGCAGTTTACCAGGGGGCTCTGGGGCCAACGTCCTGACTTTC. The chain combines TRBV28 with TRBJ2-6, with 7 bases identical to TRBD1. Looked up from germline, CDR1 is MDHEN and CDR2 is SYDVKM. The CDR3 has 16 residues. The junction had 1 base not matched to a gene; V was cut back by 2 bases and J by 0 bases.

For this clone: This CDR3 is also generated by other DNA sequences in the sample. The rearrangement uses TRBV11-3 and TRBJ2-1; D is unclear. Germline V CDR1 and CDR2: SGHNT, YENEEA. The CDR3 consists of 13 residues. Trimming stripped 5 bases from V and 4 bases from J, with 9 bases between. This chain's CDR3 is CASSPGTYNEQFF. As DNA, the CDR3 is TGTGCCAGCAGCCCCGGAACATACAATGAGCAGTTCTTC.

The CDR3 protein is CASSPYPGLAEETQYF. As DNA, the CDR3 is TGTGCCAGCAGCCCTTATCCGGGACTAGCGGAAGAGACCCAGTACTTC. J is TRBJ2-5 and V is TRBV14; 11 bases line up with TRBD2. The CDR3 loop spans 16 amino acids. The J segment lost 3 bases and the V segment lost 4 bases, leaving 7 bases of the junction unmatched. Germline V CDR1 and CDR2: SGHDN, FVKESK.

The rearrangement uses TRBV29-1 and TRBJ2-6; D uncertain. Germline V lookup: CDR1 SQVTM, CDR2 ANQGSEA. Trimming cost V 1 base and J 1 base, with 5 bases left between them. The length of the CDR3 is 14 residues. CDR3 loop: CSVEAESGANVLTF. The CDR3 bases are TGCAGCGTTGAAGCGGAGTCTGGGGCCAACGTCCTGACTTTC. The full variable domain, its missing parts supplied by reference TRBV29-1 and TRBJ2-6, is SAVISQKPSRDICQRGTSLTIQCQVDSQVTMMFWYRQQPGQSLTLIATANQGSEATYESGFVIDKFPISRPNLTFSTLTVSNMSPEDSSIYLCSVEAESGANVLTFGAGSRLTVL.

The CDR3 is CASSLEQMQFF. The CDR3 DNA is TGTGCCAGCAGCTTAGAACAGATGCAGTTCTTC. The rearrangement joins TRBV11-2 to TRBJ2-1; D not resolved. V was trimmed by 0 bases and J by 12 bases, leaving 6 bases between them. This CDR3 spans 11 amino acids. CDR1 is SGHAT and CDR2 is FQNNGV in the germline V gene. The full variable domain, its missing parts supplied by reference TRBV11-2 and TRBJ2-1, is EAGVAQSPRYKIIEKRQSVAFWCNPISGHATLYWYQQILGQGPKLLIQFQNNGVVDDSQLPKDRFSAERLKGVDSTLKIQPAKLEDSAVYLCASSLEQMQFFGPGTRLTVL.

The chain combines TRBV29-1 with TRBJ2-2; D is uncertain. V was clipped by 7 bases and J by 4 bases, with 13 bases between them. CDR1 SQVTM and CDR2 ANQGSEA come from the germline V gene. The CDR3 runs 13 residues. CDR3 region: CSGTTIITGELFF. CDR3 nucleotides: TGCAGCGGAACGACAATCATCACCGGGGAGCTGTTTTTT.

The chain has TRBV5-1 and TRBJ2-7, with D perhaps TRBD1 or TRBD2 (6 bases each). Deletions cut 1 base from V and 6 bases from J, with 14 bases between. CDR1 and CDR2 from the germline V gene are SGHRS and YFSETQ. This CDR3 is built from 14 residues. CDR3 protein: CASSLQGGGGEQYF. DNA of the CDR3: TGCGCCAGCAGCTTGCAAGGGGGAGGTGGCGAGCAGTACTTC.

The chain has TRBV7-7 and TRBJ2-2; TRBD2 agrees at 9 bases. The CDR3 is made up of 19 amino acids. Germline trimming cut 5 bases from V and 0 bases from J; bases unmatched to any gene: 13. From germline, CDR1 is SSHAT and CDR2 FNYEAQ (reference sequence). The CDR3 sequence is CASSPRTGLANANTGELFF. The CDR3, as DNA: TGTGCCAGCAGCCCGAGGACCGGACTAGCGAACGCGAACACCGGGGAGCTGTTTTTT.

This clone appeared once. The V call is TRBV28, the J call TRBJ2-7; 8 bases match TRBD2. CDR1 and CDR2 from the germline V gene are MDHEN and SYDVKM. This CDR3 has 13 amino acids. V shed 8 bases and J 2 bases; nucleotides not matched to a gene: 5. This CDR3 reads CASVSGNTYEQYF. The CDR3 nucleotides are TGTGCCAGCGTTAGCGGGAATACCTACGAGCAGTACTTC.

The rearrangement uses TRBV5-1 and TRBJ2-2; D not certain. This CDR3 spans 15 amino acids. V shed 1 base and J shed 4 bases, with 11 bases lying between them. Per germline, CDR1 SGHRS and CDR2 YFSETQ. The chain's CDR3 is CASSLLPESTGELFF. CDR3 DNA sequence: TGCGCCAGCAGCTTGCTACCGGAGTCCACCGGGGAGCTGTTTTTT. Variable domain in full (rest from reference TRBV5-1 and TRBJ2-2): KAGVTQTPRYLIKTRGQQVTLSCSPISGHRSVSWYQQTPGQGLQFLFEYFSETQRNKGNFPGRFSGRQFSNSRSEMNVSTLELGDSALYLCASSLLPESTGELFFGEGSRLTVL.

The chain uses TRBV5-1 and TRBJ2-1; D is perhaps TRBD1 (6 bases). V was clipped by 7 bases and J by 7 bases, with 15 bases between them. The CDR3 is 13 residues long. Germline V gene lookup returns CDR1 SGHRS and CDR2 YFSETQ. DNA of the CDR3: TGCGCCAGCCATTTGACAGGTTCAAATGAGCAGTTCTTC. Amino acids: CASHLTGSNEQFF.

The rearrangement links TRBV6-6 to TRBJ2-1; 12 bases agree with TRBD2. Germline assignment: CDR1 MNHNY and CDR2 SVGAGI (reference sequence). The CDR3 runs 16 residues. V shed 7 bases and J 6 bases; nucleotides not matched to a gene: 10. The CDR3 sequence is CASTLTSGREGNEQFF. For the CDR3, the DNA is TGTGCCAGCACCTTGACTAGCGGGAGAGAGGGCAATGAGCAGTTCTTC.

The chain is built from TRBV11-3 and TRBJ2-1; 13 bases match TRBD2. The CDR3 contains 16 residues. Germline CDR1 is SGHNT and CDR2 is YENEEA. V gave up 1 base and J gave up 8 bases; unmatched junction bases: 5. In DNA form, the CDR3 reads TGTGCCAGCAGCTTAGGGACTAGCGGGAGCTTCGATGAGCAGTTCTTC. This gives the protein CASSLGTSGSFDEQFF. The full variable domain, completed using reference TRBV11-3 and TRBJ2-1, is EAGVVQSPRYKIIEKKQPVAFWCNPISGHNTLYWYLQNLGQGPELLIRYENEEAVDDSQLPKDRFSAERLKGVDSTLKIQPAELGDSAVYLCASSLGTSGSFDEQFFGPGTRLTVL.

This sequence joins TRBV18 and TRBJ2-1; TRBD2 agrees at 11 bases. The CDR3 loop spans 14 amino acids. CDR1 KGHSH and CDR2 LQKENI come from the germline V gene. The ends lost 3 bases at V and 6 bases at J; junction bases unmatched: 1. The CDR3 here is CASSPGTSGNEQFF. In DNA, the CDR3 is TGTGCCAGCTCACCTGGGACTAGCGGCAATGAGCAGTTCTTC.